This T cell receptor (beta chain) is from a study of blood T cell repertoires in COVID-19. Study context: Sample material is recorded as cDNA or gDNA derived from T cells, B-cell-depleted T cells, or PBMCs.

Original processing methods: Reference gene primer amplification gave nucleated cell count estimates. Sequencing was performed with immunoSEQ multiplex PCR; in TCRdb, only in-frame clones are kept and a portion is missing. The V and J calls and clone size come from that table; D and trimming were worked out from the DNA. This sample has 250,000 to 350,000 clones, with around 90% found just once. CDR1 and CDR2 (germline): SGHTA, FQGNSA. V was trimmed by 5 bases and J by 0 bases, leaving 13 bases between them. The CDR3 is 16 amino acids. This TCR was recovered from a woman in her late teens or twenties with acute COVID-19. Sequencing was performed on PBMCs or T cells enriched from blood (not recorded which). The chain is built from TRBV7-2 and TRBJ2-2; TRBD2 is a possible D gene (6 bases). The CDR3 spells CASSPRTTTNTGELFF. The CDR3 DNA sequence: TGTGCCAGCAGCCCCCGGACTACCACGAACACCGGGGAGCTGTTTTTT.